The source of this T cell receptor beta chain is a study of blood T cell repertoires in COVID-19 (dated by TCRdb to 2019 to 2021). Background on the whole study: Samples covering the acute and convalescent phases of COVID-19 were provided by collaborators in the United States, Italy and Spain. The prospective study material was composed of cDNA or gDNA derived from T cells, B-cell-depleted T cells, or PBMCs. The dataset comprised deeply sampled blood TCRbeta repertoires from subjects exposed to, actively infected with, or recovered from COVID-19. The repertoires were made available in a free public database intended to serve as a resource for research on the immune response to SARS-CoV-2. The samples were drawn from two sources: the first 160 participants of the ongoing ImmuneRACE study, and 1,254 subjects contributed by 6 global collaborators. A de-identified subject ID, COVID-19 status, age in years and sex were almost always included in the sample metadata. Where available, HLA class I and class II types were taken from metadata supplied by the sample provider and were not determined by assay-based typing. What the study reported, not specific to this receptor: How much clinical and demographic metadata was included differed by source and by participant, and the metadata was provided uncurated.

The CDR3 runs 16 amino acids, cysteine and phenylalanine included. Here the CDR3 DNA is all that survives: 48 bases in frame from base 1. The germline V gene supplies CDR1 SGHRS and CDR2 YFSETQ. Trimming accounts for 2 bases at V and 8 bases at J, while the number of junction bases matched to no gene is 9. TCRbeta CDR3 regions were amplified from genomic DNA by means of the immunoSEQ Assay, a bias-controlled multiplex PCR. In the authors' own workflow: The number of nucleated cells in each sample was estimated from the amplification of reference gene primers within the assay. Sequence reads were collapsed and filtered to measure the absolute abundance of every unique TCRbeta CDR3 rearrangement. For each sample, productive Simpson clonality was calculated by taking the square root of Simpson's diversity index across productive rearrangements. The immuneACCESS repertoire file appears here via TCRdb, limited to in-frame rearrangements. These files lack a portion of the clones; in checked studies, under half of the deficit traces to unresolved V genes, and the cause of the others is not known. The DNA was the basis for D and trimming; V, J and clone size are from that table. The sample includes approximately 350,000 clones, with roughly 87% observed a single time. The ten largest clonotypes hold almost 3% of the sample.

A note on this clone: Its antigen remains unidentified. Within one base of it there is no much larger clone, and no base qualities were kept.

Participants in the prospective study were aged 18 to 89 years, lived in some 24 United States geographic areas, and enrolled through a virtual design. In the prospective study, cohorts were assigned on the basis of participant-reported clinical history obtained from a screening survey and a study questionnaire. Recovered participants in ImmuneRACE Cohort 3 were defined as having two consecutive negative NP/OP PCR tests, clearance from a healthcare professional, or resolution of symptoms. Mobile phlebotomists in the prospective study collected whole blood, serum and a nasopharyngeal or oropharyngeal swab from every participant. Over a 2-month period, participants in the prospective study had the option of providing additional blood draws and questionnaires. Before DNA extraction, prospective study blood samples were shipped either frozen or at room temperature.

This receptor was obtained from a woman in her 30s who had recovered from COVID-19. The sequence is built from TRBV5-1 and TRBJ2-1; TRBD1 agrees with 11 junctional bases. The specimen was PBMCs or T cells enriched from blood (not recorded which). The DNA sequence reads TGCGCCAGCAGCTTAGCACTGGTGGGACAGGGGGATGAGCAGTTCTTC. Its translation reads: CASSLALVGQGDEQFF.